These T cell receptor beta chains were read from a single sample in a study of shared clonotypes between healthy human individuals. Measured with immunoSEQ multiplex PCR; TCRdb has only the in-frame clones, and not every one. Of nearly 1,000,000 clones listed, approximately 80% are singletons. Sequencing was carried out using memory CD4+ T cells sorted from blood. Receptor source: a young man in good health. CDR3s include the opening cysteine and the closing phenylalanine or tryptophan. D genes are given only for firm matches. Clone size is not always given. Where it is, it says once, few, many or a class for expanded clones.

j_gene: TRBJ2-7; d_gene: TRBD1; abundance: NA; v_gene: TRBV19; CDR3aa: CASSKQGVGVQYF; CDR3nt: TGTGCCAGTAGCAAACAGGGGGTCGGTGTGCAGTACTTC
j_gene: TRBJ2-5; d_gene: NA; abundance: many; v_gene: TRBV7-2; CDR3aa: CASSALGWGETQYF; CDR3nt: TGTGCCAGCAGCGCGTTAGGGTGGGGGGAGACCCAGTACTTC
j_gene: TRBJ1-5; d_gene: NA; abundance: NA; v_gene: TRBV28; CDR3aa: CASSLNGNRSPQHF; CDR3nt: TGTGCCAGCAGTTTAAATGGGAACAGGTCGCCCCAGCATTTT
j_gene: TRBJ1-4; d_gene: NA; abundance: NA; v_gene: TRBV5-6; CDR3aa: CASSLNDLGNNEKLFF; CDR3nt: TGTGCCAGCAGCTTAAACGACTTGGGGAATAATGAAAAACTGTTTTTT
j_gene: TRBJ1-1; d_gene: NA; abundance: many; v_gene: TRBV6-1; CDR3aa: CASSFSGRTEAFF; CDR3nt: TGTGCCAGCAGTTTTTCAGGAAGGACTGAAGCTTTCTTT
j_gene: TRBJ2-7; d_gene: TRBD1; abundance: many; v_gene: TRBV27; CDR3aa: CASSTRQGFRYEQYF; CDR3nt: TGTGCCAGCAGTACGCGACAGGGTTTCCGCTACGAGCAGTACTTC
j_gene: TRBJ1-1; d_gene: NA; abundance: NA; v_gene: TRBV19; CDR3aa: CASSALQGNTEAFF; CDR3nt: TGTGCCAGTAGTGCGCTACAGGGGAACACTGAAGCTTTCTTT
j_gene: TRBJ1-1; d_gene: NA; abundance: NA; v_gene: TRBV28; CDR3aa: CASSPRTATKGNTEAFF; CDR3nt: TGTGCCAGCAGTCCGAGAACAGCCACGAAAGGGAACACTGAAGCTTTCTTT
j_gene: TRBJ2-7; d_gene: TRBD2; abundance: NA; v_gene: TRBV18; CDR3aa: CASSLVGPAGGRGYEQYF; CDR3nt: TGTGCCAGCTCACTGGTCGGGCCCGCGGGAGGCCGGGGCTACGAGCAGTACTTC
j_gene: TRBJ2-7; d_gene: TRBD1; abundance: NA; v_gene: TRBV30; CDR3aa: CAWSVEQGAGEQYF; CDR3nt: TGTGCCTGGAGTGTGGAACAGGGGGCGGGAGAGCAGTACTTC
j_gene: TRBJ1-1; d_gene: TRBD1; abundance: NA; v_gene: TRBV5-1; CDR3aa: CASSLAGTGTTEAFF; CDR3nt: TGCGCCAGCAGCTTGGCCGGGACAGGAACAACTGAAGCTTTCTTT
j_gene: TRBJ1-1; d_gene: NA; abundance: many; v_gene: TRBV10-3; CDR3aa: CAISAGRMNTEAFF; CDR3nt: TGTGCCATCAGCGCCGGACGGATGAACACTGAAGCTTTCTTT
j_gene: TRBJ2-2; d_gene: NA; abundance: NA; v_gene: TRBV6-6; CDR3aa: CASTQFGGGELFF; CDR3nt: TGTGCCAGCACCCAATTCGGAGGCGGGGAGCTGTTTTTT